A selection of T cell receptor beta chains follows, all from one sample in a study of T cell responses to AZD1222 COVID-19 vaccine. Method: immunoSEQ multiplex PCR; TCRdb's copy keeps in-frame clones and lacks some. Of around 100,000 clones in the sample, 70% to 90% were seen once. This specimen consisted of peripheral blood, obtained 28 days after the second AZD1222 dose. These receptors were obtained from an adult who received the AZD1222 COVID-19 vaccine. Both conserved end residues are part of each CDR3. D genes are given only for firm matches. Clone size is given for some rows only: seen once, a few or many times, or a class if the clone is expanded.

DNA: TGTGCCAGCAGCTTACGGGTTGGACAGGGAACTAACTATGGCTACACCTTC; CDR3: CASSLRVGQGTNYGYTF; V: TRBV5-4; size: NA; D: TRBD1; J: TRBJ1-2
DNA: TGTGCCAGCAGTGGGGGACAGCTCCAAGAGACCCAGTACTTC; CDR3: CASSGGQLQETQYF; V: TRBV2; size: NA; D: TRBD1; J: TRBJ2-5
DNA: TGTGCCAGCAGTGGGGTGAACCGGGACAGGGGTCACTATGGCTACACCTTC; CDR3: CASSGVNRDRGHYGYTF; V: TRBV2; size: NA; D: TRBD1; J: TRBJ1-2
DNA: TGTGCCAGCAGCAAAGATGACGCTTTCTTT; CDR3: CASSKDDAFF; V: TRBV21-1; size: NA; D: NA; J: TRBJ1-1
DNA: TGTGCCAGCTCACAGTCGCAGGACAGCAACACTGAAGCTTTCTTT; CDR3: CASSQSQDSNTEAFF; V: TRBV18; size: NA; D: NA; J: TRBJ1-1
DNA: TGTGCCAGCAGCTCTTGGGACCAAGAGACCCAGTACTTC; CDR3: CASSSWDQETQYF; V: TRBV7-9; size: NA; D: NA; J: TRBJ2-5
DNA: TGTGCCAGTACCAGGACTAGCTCCAGCTCCTACGAGCAGTACTTC; CDR3: CASTRTSSSSYEQYF; V: TRBV19; size: NA; D: TRBD2; J: TRBJ2-7
DNA: TGCGCCAGCAGCTTCCAGGGACGCACAGATACGCAGTATTTT; CDR3: CASSFQGRTDTQYF; V: TRBV5-1; size: NA; D: NA; J: TRBJ2-3
DNA: TGTGCCAGCAGCCAAGTAGGGGTAGGGACACAACCCCAGCATTTT; CDR3: CASSQVGVGTQPQHF; V: TRBV4-2; size: NA; D: NA; J: TRBJ1-5
DNA: TGTGCCAGTATCCAGCCTGCGATAGGGATAGAACGAGAAAAAGCTTTCTTT; CDR3: CASIQPAIGIEREKAFF; V: TRBV19; size: NA; D: NA; J: TRBJ1-1
DNA: TGTGCCAGCAGCTTAGTTCAAGGGAGCAACGCTGAAGCTTTCTTT; CDR3: CASSLVQGSNAEAFF; V: TRBV5-4; size: NA; D: NA; J: TRBJ1-1
DNA: TGCGCCAGCACGGGCGGCCATTCCTACGAGCAGTACTTC; CDR3: CASTGGHSYEQYF; V: TRBV10-2; size: NA; D: NA; J: TRBJ2-7
DNA: TGCAGCGTTGTTCAGGGGGATATAGAGACCCAGTACTTC; CDR3: CSVVQGDIETQYF; V: TRBV29-1; size: NA; D: TRBD1; J: TRBJ2-5
DNA: TGTGCCAGCTCTCGCTTACAGGGCGGGGCTGAAGCTTTCTTT; CDR3: CASSRLQGGAEAFF; V: TRBV18; size: NA; D: NA; J: TRBJ1-1
DNA: TGCGCCAGCAGCTTGGCAGGAAACACCATATATTTT; CDR3: CASSLAGNTIYF; V: TRBV5-1; size: NA; D: NA; J: TRBJ1-3
DNA: TGTGCCATCAGTGATTCAGGATCGTTCAAAGAGACCCAGTACTTC; CDR3: CAISDSGSFKETQYF; V: TRBV10-3; size: NA; D: NA; J: TRBJ2-5
DNA: TGTGCCAGCAGTAACAGGGATCAGCCCCAGCATTTT; CDR3: CASSNRDQPQHF; V: TRBV12-3/TRBV12-4; size: NA; D: NA; J: TRBJ1-5
DNA: TGTGCCAGCAGTTTAGACAGGGTCTATGGCTACACCTTC; CDR3: CASSLDRVYGYTF; V: TRBV12-3/TRBV12-4; size: NA; D: NA; J: TRBJ1-2
DNA: TGTGCCAGCAGCCCCAGTGTTATTGGCAATCAGCCCCAGCATTTT; CDR3: CASSPSVIGNQPQHF; V: TRBV7-9; size: once; D: NA; J: TRBJ1-5
DNA: TGTGCCAGCAGCCAAGAACAGGGATCTGGAAACACCATATATTTT; CDR3: CASSQEQGSGNTIYF; V: TRBV3-1/TRBV3-2; size: NA; D: NA; J: TRBJ1-3
DNA: TGTGCCAGCAGTGTAGCCGGGACAGGGTCCTACAATGAGCAGTTCTTC; CDR3: CASSVAGTGSYNEQFF; V: TRBV6-4; size: NA; D: TRBD1; J: TRBJ2-1
DNA: TGTGCCAGCAAATTAGGGACAGGGGGGAATCAGCCCCAGCATTTT; CDR3: CASKLGTGGNQPQHF; V: TRBV28; size: NA; D: TRBD1; J: TRBJ1-5
DNA: TGTGCCAGCAGCACAGGGGGGGGTAGGAGCTCCTACGAGCAGTACTTC; CDR3: CASSTGGGRSSYEQYF; V: TRBV11-2; size: NA; D: NA; J: TRBJ2-7
DNA: TGTGCCAGCTCACCATTCATGGCAAGTGGCGAGCAGTACTTC; CDR3: CASSPFMASGEQYF; V: TRBV18; size: NA; D: NA; J: TRBJ2-7
DNA: TGCAGCGTTGAAGAGACGGTTAGTTACGAGCAGTACTTC; CDR3: CSVEETVSYEQYF; V: TRBV29-1; size: NA; D: NA; J: TRBJ2-7
DNA: TGTGCCAGCAGCTTAGTGGCAGCTAACACTGAAGCTTTCTTT; CDR3: CASSLVAANTEAFF; V: TRBV11-1; size: NA; D: NA; J: TRBJ1-1
DNA: TGTGCCAGCAGCATAAGGGGCCCCCTTGAGCAGTTCTTC; CDR3: CASSIRGPLEQFF; V: TRBV21-1; size: NA; D: NA; J: TRBJ2-1
DNA: TGTGCCAGCAGCTCGATCAATCTTAGACAGGGATTGAACACTGAAGCTTTCTTT; CDR3: CASSSINLRQGLNTEAFF; V: TRBV7-9; size: NA; D: TRBD1; J: TRBJ1-1
DNA: TGCGCCAGCAGCCCGGGTCTGGGAGGCTCTGGAAACACCATATATTTT; CDR3: CASSPGLGGSGNTIYF; V: TRBV5-1; size: NA; D: NA; J: TRBJ1-3
DNA: TGTGCCAGCAGTCCGCTTCTAGCAGGGCAAGAGACCCAGTACTTC; CDR3: CASSPLLAGQETQYF; V: TRBV27; size: NA; D: NA; J: TRBJ2-5
DNA: TGTGCCAGCGCTAAACCTATTTTCGGGGACACCGGGGAGCTGTTTTTT; CDR3: CASAKPIFGDTGELFF; V: TRBV7-3; size: NA; D: NA; J: TRBJ2-2
DNA: TGTGCCAGCAGCTTAGACAACTTACAGGGGTCCGGCTACGAGCAGTACTTC; CDR3: CASSLDNLQGSGYEQYF; V: TRBV7-8; size: NA; D: TRBD1; J: TRBJ2-7
DNA: TGTGCCAGCAGTGACTCCGGGACTAGGGAATACAATGAGCAGTTCTTC; CDR3: CASSDSGTREYNEQFF; V: TRBV6-4; size: NA; D: TRBD2; J: TRBJ2-1
DNA: TGTGCCAGCAGTTCACTGGAGGCTGGGGCCAACGTCCTGACTTTC; CDR3: CASSSLEAGANVLTF; V: TRBV27; size: NA; D: NA; J: TRBJ2-6
DNA: TGTGCCACCAGTGATCGTCCCCTCACCGGGGAGCTGTTTTTT; CDR3: CATSDRPLTGELFF; V: TRBV24-1; size: NA; D: NA; J: TRBJ2-2
DNA: TGTGCCAGCAGTTTACCGACAGAGGAGTTCTACAATGAGCAGTTCTTC; CDR3: CASSLPTEEFYNEQFF; V: TRBV28; size: NA; D: NA; J: TRBJ2-1
DNA: TGTGCCAGCAGTCTCTGGGGTGAGGGCACCGGGGAGCTGTTTTTT; CDR3: CASSLWGEGTGELFF; V: TRBV28; size: NA; D: NA; J: TRBJ2-2
DNA: TGTGCCAGCAGTTACTCGTCGGACAGTCCCTACGAGCAGTACTTC; CDR3: CASSYSSDSPYEQYF; V: TRBV6-6; size: NA; D: NA; J: TRBJ2-7
DNA: TGTGCCAGCAGTGACGGGCACAGCACCGGGGAGCTGTTTTTT; CDR3: CASSDGHSTGELFF; V: TRBV6-4; size: NA; D: NA; J: TRBJ2-2